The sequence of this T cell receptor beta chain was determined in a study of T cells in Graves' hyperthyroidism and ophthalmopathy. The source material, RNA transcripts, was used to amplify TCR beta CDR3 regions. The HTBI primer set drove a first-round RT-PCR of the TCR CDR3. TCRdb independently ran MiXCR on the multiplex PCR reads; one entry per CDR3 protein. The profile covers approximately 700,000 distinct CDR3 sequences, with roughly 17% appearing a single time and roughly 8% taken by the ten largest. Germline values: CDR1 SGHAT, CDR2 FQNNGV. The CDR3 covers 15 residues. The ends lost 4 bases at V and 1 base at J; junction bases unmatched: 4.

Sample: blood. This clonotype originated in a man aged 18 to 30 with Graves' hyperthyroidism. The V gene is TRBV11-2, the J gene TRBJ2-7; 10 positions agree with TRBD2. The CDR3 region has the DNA TGTGCCAGCAGCTCTAGCGGGAGAGTATCCTACGAGCAGTACTTC. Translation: CASSSSGRVSYEQYF.